This TCR beta chain originates from a study of T-cell reconstitution after alpha-beta-depleted transplantation in children. Many counts were recorded for this clonotype. Germline CDR1 reads MNHEY; CDR2 reads SMNVEV (reference sequence). The CDR3 runs 15 residues. V lost 4 bases to trimming and J lost 2 bases; unmatched junction nucleotides: 6. Preparation of the TCRbeta library was carried out with unique molecular identifiers. TCRdb re-called the PCR reads through MiXCR, storing one row per CDR3 protein. The sample shows about 91,000 distinct CDR3 sequences, 8% to 9% of them seen only once. This TCR came from a human donor who donated a stem cell graft to a child with congenital amegakaryocytic thrombocytopenia. This chain uses TRBV27 with TRBJ2-7; 9 bases are a match to TRBD2. This sample comprised PBMCs from the stem cell graft donor, obtained from the stem cell graft. The CDR3 nucleotides read TGTGCCAGCAGTTGGGGCGGCGGGGGGGCCTACGAGCAGTACTTC. Amino acids: CASSWGGGGAYEQYF.